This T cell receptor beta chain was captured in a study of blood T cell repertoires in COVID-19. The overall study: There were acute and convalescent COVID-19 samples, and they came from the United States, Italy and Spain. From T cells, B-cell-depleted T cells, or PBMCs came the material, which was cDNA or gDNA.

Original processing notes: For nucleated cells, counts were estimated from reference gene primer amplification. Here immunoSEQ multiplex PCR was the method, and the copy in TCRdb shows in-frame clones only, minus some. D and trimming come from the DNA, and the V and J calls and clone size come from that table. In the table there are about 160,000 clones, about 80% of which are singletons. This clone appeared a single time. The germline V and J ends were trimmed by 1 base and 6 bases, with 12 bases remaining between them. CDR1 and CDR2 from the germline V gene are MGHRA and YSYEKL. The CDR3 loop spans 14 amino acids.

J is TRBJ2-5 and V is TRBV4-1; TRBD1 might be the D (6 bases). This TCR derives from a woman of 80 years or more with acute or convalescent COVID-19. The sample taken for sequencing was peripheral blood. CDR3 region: CASSQVGRGQTQYF. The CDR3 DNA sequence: TGCGCCAGCAGCCAAGTCGGCAGGGGACAGACCCAGTACTTC.